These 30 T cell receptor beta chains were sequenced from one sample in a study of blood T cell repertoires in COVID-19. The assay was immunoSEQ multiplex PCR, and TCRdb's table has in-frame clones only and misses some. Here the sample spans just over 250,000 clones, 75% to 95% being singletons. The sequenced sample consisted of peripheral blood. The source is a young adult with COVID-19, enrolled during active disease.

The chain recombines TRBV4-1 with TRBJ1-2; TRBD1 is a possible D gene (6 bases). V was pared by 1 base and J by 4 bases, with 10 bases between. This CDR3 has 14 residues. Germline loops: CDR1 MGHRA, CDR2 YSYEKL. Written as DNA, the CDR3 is TGCGCCAGCAGCCAAGTAGGGGGACCCTATGGCTACACCTTC. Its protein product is CASSQVGGPYGYTF.

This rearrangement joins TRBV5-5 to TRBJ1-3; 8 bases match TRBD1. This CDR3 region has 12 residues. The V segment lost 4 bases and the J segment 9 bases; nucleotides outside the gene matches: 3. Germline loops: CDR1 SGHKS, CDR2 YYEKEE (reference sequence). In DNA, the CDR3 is TGTGCCAGCAGCGCACAGGGGGGCACCATATATTTT. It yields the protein CASSAQGGTIYF.

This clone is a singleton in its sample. The CDR3 sequence is CASGKQGVSGNTIYF. The CDR3 DNA reads as TGTGCCAGCGGGAAACAGGGGGTTTCGGGAAACACCATATATTTT. The rearrangement uses TRBV6-5 and TRBJ1-3; 8 bases fit TRBD1. The ends lost 8 bases at V and 4 bases at J; junction bases unmatched: 10. Germline-derived CDR1 and CDR2 are MNHEY and SVGAGI. This CDR3 has 15 amino acids.

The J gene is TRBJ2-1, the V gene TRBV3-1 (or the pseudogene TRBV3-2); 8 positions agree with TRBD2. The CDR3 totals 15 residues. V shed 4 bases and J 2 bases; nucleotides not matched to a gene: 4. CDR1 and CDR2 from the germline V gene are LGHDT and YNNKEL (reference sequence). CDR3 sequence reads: CASSRAGDTYNEQFF. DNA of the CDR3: TGTGCCAGCAGCCGAGCGGGAGACACCTACAATGAGCAGTTCTTC.

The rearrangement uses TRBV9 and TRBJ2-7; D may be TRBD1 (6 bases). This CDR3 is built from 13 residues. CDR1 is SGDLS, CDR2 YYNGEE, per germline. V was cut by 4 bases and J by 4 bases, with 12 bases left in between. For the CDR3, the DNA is TGTGCCAGCAGCCCCAAGACAGGATACGAGCAGTACTTC. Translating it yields CASSPKTGYEQYF. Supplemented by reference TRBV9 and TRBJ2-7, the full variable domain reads DSGVTQTPKHLITATGQRVTLRCSPRSGDLSVYWYQQSLDQGLQFLIQYYNGEERAKGNILERFSAQQFPDLHSELNLSSLELGDSALYFCASSPKTGYEQYFGPGTRLTVT.

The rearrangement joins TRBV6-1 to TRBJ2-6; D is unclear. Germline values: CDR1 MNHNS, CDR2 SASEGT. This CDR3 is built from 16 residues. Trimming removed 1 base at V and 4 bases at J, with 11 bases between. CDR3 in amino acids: CASSEVREPGANVLTF. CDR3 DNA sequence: TGTGCCAGCAGTGAAGTTCGCGAACCCGGGGCCAACGTCCTGACTTTC.

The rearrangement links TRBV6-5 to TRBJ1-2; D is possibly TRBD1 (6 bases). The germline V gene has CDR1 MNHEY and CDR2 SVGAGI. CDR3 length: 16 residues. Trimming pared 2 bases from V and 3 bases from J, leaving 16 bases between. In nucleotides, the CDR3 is TGTGCCAGCAGTTACATGGGGGGGGCCCGTGACTATGGCTACACCTTC. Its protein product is CASSYMGGARDYGYTF.

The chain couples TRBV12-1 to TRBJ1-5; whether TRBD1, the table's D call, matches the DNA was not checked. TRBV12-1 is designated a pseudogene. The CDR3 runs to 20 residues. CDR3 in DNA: TGTGCCAGCAGCCTAATGCCGGGACAGGGAACGATTTATAGCAATCAGCCCCAGCATTTT. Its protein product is CASSLMPGQGTIYSNQPQHF.

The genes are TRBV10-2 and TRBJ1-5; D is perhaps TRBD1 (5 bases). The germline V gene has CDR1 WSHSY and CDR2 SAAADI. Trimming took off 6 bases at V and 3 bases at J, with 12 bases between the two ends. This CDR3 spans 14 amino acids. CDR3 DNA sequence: TGCGCCAGCAGCGTCGGGACTAACAATCAGCCCCAGCATTTT. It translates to CASSVGTNNQPQHF.

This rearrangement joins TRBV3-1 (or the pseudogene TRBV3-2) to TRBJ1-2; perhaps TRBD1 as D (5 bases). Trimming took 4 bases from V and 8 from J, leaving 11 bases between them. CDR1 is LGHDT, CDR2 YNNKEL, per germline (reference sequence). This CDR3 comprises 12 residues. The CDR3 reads CASSLGGVGYTF. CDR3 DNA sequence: TGTGCCAGCAGCCTTGGAGGGGTCGGCTACACCTTC.

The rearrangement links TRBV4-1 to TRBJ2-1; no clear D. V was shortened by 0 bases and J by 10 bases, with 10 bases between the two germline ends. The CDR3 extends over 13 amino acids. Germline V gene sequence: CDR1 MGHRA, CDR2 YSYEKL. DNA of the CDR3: TGCGCCAGCAGCCAAGATCTGGAGCTAGAGCAGTTCTTC. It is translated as CASSQDLELEQFF.

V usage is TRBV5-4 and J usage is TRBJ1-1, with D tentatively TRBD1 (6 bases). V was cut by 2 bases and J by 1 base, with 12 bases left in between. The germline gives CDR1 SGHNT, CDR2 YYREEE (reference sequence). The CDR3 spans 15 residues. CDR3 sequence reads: CASSFQGLQNTEAFF. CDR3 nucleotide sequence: TGTGCCAGCAGCTTCCAGGGGCTCCAGAACACTGAAGCTTTCTTT.

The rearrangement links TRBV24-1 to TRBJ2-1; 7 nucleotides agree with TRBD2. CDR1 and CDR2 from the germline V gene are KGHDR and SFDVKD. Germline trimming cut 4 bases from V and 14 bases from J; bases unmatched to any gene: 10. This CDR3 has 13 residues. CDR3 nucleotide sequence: TGTGCCACCAGTGACCGAGCCGGACTAGGTGAGTTCTTC. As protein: CATSDRAGLGEFF.

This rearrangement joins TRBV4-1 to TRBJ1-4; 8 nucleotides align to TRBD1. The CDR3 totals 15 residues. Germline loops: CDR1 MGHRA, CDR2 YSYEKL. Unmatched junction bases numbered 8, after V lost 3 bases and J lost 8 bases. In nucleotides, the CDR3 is TGCGCCAGCAGCCAGTACGGGACAGGCAGAGAAAAACTGTTTTTT. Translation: CASSQYGTGREKLFF.

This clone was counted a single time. The CDR3 spells CASNLFGAAAGNEQFF. The CDR3 DNA reads as TGTGCCAGCAACCTCTTTGGGGCCGCAGCAGGTAATGAGCAGTTCTTC. This rearrangement joins TRBV2 to TRBJ2-1, with a weak D call TRBD1 (5 bases). Between the trimmed V and J ends, which lost 7 bases and 7 bases, there was a span of 23 bases. Germline CDR1 is SNHLY and CDR2 is FYNNEI. CDR3 length equals 16 residues.

CDR3 protein: CASSPDMLNQPQHF. In nucleotides, the CDR3 is TGTGCCAGCAGCCCCGACATGCTTAATCAGCCCCAGCATTTT. V gene TRBV5-8 combines with J gene TRBJ1-5; D unclear. V was trimmed by 4 bases and J by 4 bases, leaving 12 bases between them. The length of the CDR3 is 14 residues. Germline loops: CDR1 SGHTS, CDR2 YDEGEE.

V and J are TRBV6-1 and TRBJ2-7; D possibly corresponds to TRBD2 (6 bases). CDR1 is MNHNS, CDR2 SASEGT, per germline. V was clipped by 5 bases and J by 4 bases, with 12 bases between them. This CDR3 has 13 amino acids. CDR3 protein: CASSTPGLYEQYF. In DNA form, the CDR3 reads TGTGCCAGCAGTACGCCGGGACTTTACGAGCAGTACTTC.

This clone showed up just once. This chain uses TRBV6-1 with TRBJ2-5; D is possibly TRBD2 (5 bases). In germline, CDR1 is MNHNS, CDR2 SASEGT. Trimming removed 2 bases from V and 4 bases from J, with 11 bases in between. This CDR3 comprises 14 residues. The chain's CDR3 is CASSESRGRETQYF. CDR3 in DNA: TGTGCCAGCAGTGAATCCCGAGGGAGAGAGACCCAGTACTTC.

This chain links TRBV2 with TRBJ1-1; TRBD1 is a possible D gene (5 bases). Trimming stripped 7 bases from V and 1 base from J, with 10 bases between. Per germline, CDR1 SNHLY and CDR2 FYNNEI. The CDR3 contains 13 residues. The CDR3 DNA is TGTGCCAGCACTGGACAAACGAACACTGAAGCTTTCTTT. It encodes CASTGQTNTEAFF.

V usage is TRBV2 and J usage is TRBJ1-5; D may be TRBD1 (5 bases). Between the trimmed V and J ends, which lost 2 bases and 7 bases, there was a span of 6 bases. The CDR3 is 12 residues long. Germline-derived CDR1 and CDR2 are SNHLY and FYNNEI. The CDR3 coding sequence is TGTGCCAGCAGTGAAAACAGGCAGCCCCAGCATTTT. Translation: CASSENRQPQHF. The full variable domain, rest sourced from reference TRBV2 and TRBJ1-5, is EPEVTQTPSHQVTQMGQEVILRCVPISNHLYFYWYRQILGQKVEFLVSFYNNEISEKSEIFDDQFSVERPDGSNFTLKIRSTKLEDSAMYFCASSENRQPQHFGDGTRLSIL.

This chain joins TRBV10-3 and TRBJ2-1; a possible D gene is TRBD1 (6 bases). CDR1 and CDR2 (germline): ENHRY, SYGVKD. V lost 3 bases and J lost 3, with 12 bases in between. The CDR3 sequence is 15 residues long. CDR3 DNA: TGTGCCATCAGTGAAGAAGGGGGAAACTACAATGAGCAGTTCTTC. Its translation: CAISEEGGNYNEQFF.

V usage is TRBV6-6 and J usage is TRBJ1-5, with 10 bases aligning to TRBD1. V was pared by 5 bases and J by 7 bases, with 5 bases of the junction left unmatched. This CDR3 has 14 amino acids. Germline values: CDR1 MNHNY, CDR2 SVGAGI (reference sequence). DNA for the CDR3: TGTGCCAGCAGTCTTGGGACAGGGGACCAGCCCCAGCATTTT. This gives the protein CASSLGTGDQPQHF.

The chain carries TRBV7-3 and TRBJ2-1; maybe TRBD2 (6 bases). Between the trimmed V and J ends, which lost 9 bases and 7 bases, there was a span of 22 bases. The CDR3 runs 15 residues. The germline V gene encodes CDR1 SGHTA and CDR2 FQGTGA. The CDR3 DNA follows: TGTGCCAGTAGTAGCGGACCGAACTACATGAATGAGCAGTTCTTC. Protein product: CASSSGPNYMNEQFF.

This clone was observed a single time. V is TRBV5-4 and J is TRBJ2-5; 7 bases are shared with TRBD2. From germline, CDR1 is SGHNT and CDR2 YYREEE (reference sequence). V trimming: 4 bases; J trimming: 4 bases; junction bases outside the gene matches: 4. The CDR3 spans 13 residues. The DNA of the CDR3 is TGTGCCAGCAGCCTTGGACTAGGAGAGACCCAGTACTTC. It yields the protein CASSLGLGETQYF.

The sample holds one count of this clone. The CDR3 region has the DNA TGTGCCAGCAGTAGGACTAGCGAGAACACCGGGGAGCTGTTTTTT. Translated, it gives CASSRTSENTGELFF. The chain combines TRBV7-9 with TRBJ2-2, with TRBD2 matching 9 bases. Germline values: CDR1 SEHNR, CDR2 FQNEAQ (reference sequence). The CDR3 has 15 amino acids. V lost 6 bases to trimming and J lost 1 base; unmatched junction nucleotides: 3.

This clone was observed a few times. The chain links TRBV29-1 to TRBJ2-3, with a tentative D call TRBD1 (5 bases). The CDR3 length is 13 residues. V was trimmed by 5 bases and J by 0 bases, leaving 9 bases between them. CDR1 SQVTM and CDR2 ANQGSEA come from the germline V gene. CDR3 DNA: TGCAGCGTTAAGGGGCAGAGCACAGATACGCAGTATTTT. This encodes CSVKGQSTDTQYF.

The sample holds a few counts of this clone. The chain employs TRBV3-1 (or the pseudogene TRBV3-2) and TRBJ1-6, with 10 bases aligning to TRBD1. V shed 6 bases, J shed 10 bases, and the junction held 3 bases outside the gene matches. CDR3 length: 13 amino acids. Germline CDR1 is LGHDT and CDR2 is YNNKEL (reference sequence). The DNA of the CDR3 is TGTGCCAGCAGGGACAGGGGGGGCTCACCCCTCCACTTT. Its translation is CASRDRGGSPLHF.

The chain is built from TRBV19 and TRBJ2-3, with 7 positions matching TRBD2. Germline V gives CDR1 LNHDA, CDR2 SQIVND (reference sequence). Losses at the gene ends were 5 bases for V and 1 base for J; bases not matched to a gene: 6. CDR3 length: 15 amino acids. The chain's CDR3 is CASSQWLAGTDTQYF. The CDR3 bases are TGTGCCAGTAGTCAGTGGCTAGCGGGCACAGATACGCAGTATTTT. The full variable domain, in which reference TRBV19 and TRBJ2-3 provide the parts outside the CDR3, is DGGITQSPKYLFRKEGQNVTLSCEQNLNHDAMYWYRQDPGQGLRLIYYSQIVNDFQKGDIAEGYSVSREKKESFPLTVTSAQKNPTAFYLCASSQWLAGTDTQYFGPGTRLTVL.

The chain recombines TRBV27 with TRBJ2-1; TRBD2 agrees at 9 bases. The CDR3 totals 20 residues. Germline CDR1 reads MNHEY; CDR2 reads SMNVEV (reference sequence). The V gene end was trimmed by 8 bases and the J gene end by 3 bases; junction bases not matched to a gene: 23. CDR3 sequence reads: CASREEGGRGAGGDYNEQFF. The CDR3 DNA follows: TGTGCCAGCCGCGAGGAGGGGGGGCGAGGAGCGGGAGGTGACTACAATGAGCAGTTCTTC.

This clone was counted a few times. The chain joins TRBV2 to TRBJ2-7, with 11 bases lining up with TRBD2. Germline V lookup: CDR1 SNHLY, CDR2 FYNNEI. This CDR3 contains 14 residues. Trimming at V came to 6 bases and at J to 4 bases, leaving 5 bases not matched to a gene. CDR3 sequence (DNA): TGTGCCAGCAGACCTACTAGCGGGGGTTACGAGCAGTACTTC. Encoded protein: CASRPTSGGYEQYF.